Listed here are 26 T cell receptor beta chains from one sample, sequenced in a study of type 1 and type 2 diabetes patients (dated by TCRdb to 2016 to 2017). Sequencer: Illumina MiSeq. For TCRbeta CDR3 amplification, the template was genomic DNA taken from the sorted T cell subsets. The TCRbeta CDR3 region was amplified by multiplex PCR with 30 forward and 13 reverse primers. TCRdb's own reprocessing of the public reads used fastp at Q25 and MiXCR and kept productive beta chains. Each entry is one CDR3 protein sequence, shown with its most common DNA and genes. The sample data list under 300,000 distinct CDR3 sequences, and roughly 48% of these were observed just once. Of the sample, roughly 15% falls within the top ten clones. Sequences were obtained from peripheral blood mononuclear cells (PBMCs). These receptors all come from a young man with type 2 diabetes.

This clonotype has just one count. The chain combines TRBV19 with TRBJ2-1; 12 bases fit TRBD2. The CDR3 has 15 residues. V lost 6 bases to trimming and J lost 10 bases; unmatched junction nucleotides: 10. CDR1 LNHDA and CDR2 SQIVND come from the germline V gene (reference sequence). The CDR3 reads CASRDPTSGGREQFF. Written as DNA, the CDR3 is TGTGCCAGTAGGGACCCGACTAGCGGGGGTAGGGAGCAGTTCTTC. Supplemented by reference TRBV19 and TRBJ2-1, the full variable domain reads DGGITQSPKYLFRKEGQNVTLSCEQNLNHDAMYWYRQDPGQGLRLIYYSQIVNDFQKGDIAEGYSVSREKKESFPLTVTSAQKNPTAFYLCASRDPTSGGREQFFGPGTRLTVL.

The table lists this clonotype with a few counts. The genes are TRBV15 and TRBJ2-5, with unresolved D. Trimming shortened V by 5 bases and J by 2 bases, and 15 bases separated the two germline ends. The CDR3 runs 15 residues. The germline CDR1 and CDR2 sequences are LNHNV and YYDKDF (reference sequence). CDR3 DNA sequence: TGTGCCACCAGCTCTCTGAGTTGGGATCAAGAGACCCAGTACTTC. Protein product: CATSSLSWDQETQYF.

This clonotype was counted between two and nine times. The CDR3 is CASSLALAGGQETQYF. CDR3 sequence (DNA): TGTGCCAGCAGCTTAGCCCTAGCGGGAGGGCAAGAGACCCAGTACTTC. This chain connects TRBV7-6 to TRBJ2-5, with TRBD2 matching over 12 bases. CDR1 SGHVS and CDR2 FNYEAQ come from the germline V gene. Unmatched junction bases numbered 1, after V lost 0 bases and J lost 2 bases. CDR3 length: 16 amino acids. The full variable domain, its missing parts supplied by reference TRBV7-6 and TRBJ2-5, is GAGVSQSPRYKVTKRGQDVALRCDPISGHVSLYWYRQALGQGPEFLTYFNYEAQQDKSGLPNDRFSAERPEGSISTLTIQRTEQRDSAMYRCASSLALAGGQETQYFGPGTRLLVL.

CDR3 sequence reads: CASSIHWGRRAEAFF. CDR3 DNA: TGTGCCAGTAGTATTCATTGGGGGCGCAGGGCTGAAGCTTTCTTT. The V call is TRBV19, the J call TRBJ1-1; a weak D match, TRBD1 (6 bases). The CDR3 consists of 15 residues. The germline V gene has CDR1 LNHDA and CDR2 SQIVND (reference sequence). V lost 3 bases and J 6 bases, leaving 17 bases between the germline ends. Full variable domain (outside the CDR3, taken from reference TRBV19 and TRBJ1-1): DGGITQSPKYLFRKEGQNVTLSCEQNLNHDAMYWYRQDPGQGLRLIYYSQIVNDFQKGDIAEGYSVSREKKESFPLTVTSAQKNPTAFYLCASSIHWGRRAEAFFGQGTRLTVV.

This clonotype was seen more than once but under ten times. The chain couples TRBV7-8 to TRBJ1-2, with D possibly TRBD1 on 6 matching bases. The CDR3 extends over 15 amino acids. The germline V gene encodes CDR1 SGHVS and CDR2 FQNEAQ. V was shortened by 8 bases and J by 4 bases, with 20 bases between the two germline ends. DNA of the CDR3: TGTGCCAGCCGTACGTTGAGGACAGAGACCTATGGCTACACCTTC. The encoded protein is CASRTLRTETYGYTF.

The CDR3 spells CGSDDGESTPLHF. CDR3 DNA sequence: TGTGGGAGTGATGACGGGGAATCGACACCCCTCCACTTT. The chain combines TRBV19 with TRBJ1-6; no reliable D call. CDR1 is LNHDA, CDR2 SQIVND, per germline (reference sequence). CDR3 length equals 13 residues.

The chain carries TRBV4-2 and TRBJ1-5; 8 nucleotides align to TRBD1. V trimming: 5 bases; J trimming: 4 bases; junction bases outside the gene matches: 10. CDR1 is LGHNA, CDR2 YNFKEQ, per germline. The CDR3 runs 16 residues. CDR3: CASSLVDRAYNQPQHF. The CDR3 DNA reads TGTGCCAGCAGCTTGGTGGACAGGGCTTATAATCAGCCCCAGCATTTT.

This sequence joins TRBV19 and TRBJ2-1; D possibly corresponds to TRBD1 (5 bases). The germline V gene encodes CDR1 LNHDA and CDR2 SQIVND (reference sequence). There are 14 residues in the CDR3. V was shortened by 3 bases and J by 5 bases, with 11 bases between the two germline ends. CDR3 DNA: TGTGCCAGTAGTATGGTGGGGCCGAACAATGAGCAGTTCTTC. As protein: CASSMVGPNNEQFF.

The chain has TRBV27 and TRBJ1-1; the D gene is possibly TRBD1 (5 bases). The germline gives CDR1 MNHEY, CDR2 SMNVEV (reference sequence). The CDR3 runs to 15 residues. V gave up 0 bases and J gave up 5 bases, with 13 bases separating them. DNA for the CDR3: TGTGCCAGCAGTTTATCGGGTCCCGGGGGGACTGAAGCTTTCTTT. Amino acid sequence: CASSLSGPGGTEAFF.

The V call is TRBV6-1, the J call TRBJ1-2, with a weak D call TRBD1 (5 bases). This CDR3 is built from 12 residues. Trimming cost V 7 bases and J 6 bases, with 12 bases left between them. Germline V gene sequence: CDR1 MNHNS, CDR2 SASEGT. The CDR3 region has the DNA TGTGCCAGCAAAGGGGTTTTGGATGGCTACACCTTC. Its translation is CASKGVLDGYTF.

The rearrangement links TRBV7-8 to TRBJ2-3, with D unresolved. This CDR3 region has 12 residues. Germline values: CDR1 SGHVS, CDR2 FQNEAQ. Trimming stripped 1 base from V and 7 bases from J, with 6 bases between. CDR3 nucleotide sequence: TGTGCCAGCAGCTTAGTAGCACATACGCAGTATTTT. Its translation is CASSLVAHTQYF.

This clonotype has just a few counts. Germline and junction disagree at one end, which may indicate a read error. The CDR3 DNA follows: TGTGCCACCACCAGAGGGACAGGGGGCGGCGAGCAGTACTTC. Its translation: CATTRGTGGGEQYF. The V and J genes are TRBV15 and TRBJ2-7; 12 bases map to TRBD1. The length of the CDR3 is 14 residues. In germline, CDR1 is LNHNV, CDR2 YYDKDF (reference sequence).

The chain employs TRBV4-3 and TRBJ2-7, with D hard to call. Per the germline V gene, CDR1 is LGHNA and CDR2 is YSLEER. The CDR3 consists of 14 residues. Trimming removed 3 bases from V and 0 bases from J, with 9 bases in between. CDR3 sequence (DNA): TGCGCCAGCAGCCAGGAATTTAGCTCCTACGAGCAGTACTTC. Its translation: CASSQEFSSYEQYF.

V and J are TRBV10-3 and TRBJ1-2, with 7 bases fitting TRBD1. The V segment lost 10 bases and the J segment 4 bases; nucleotides outside the gene matches: 3. The CDR3 runs 11 residues. Looked up from germline, CDR1 is ENHRY and CDR2 is SYGVKD. Here the CDR3 reads CASPGGYGYTF. As DNA, the CDR3 is TGTGCCAGTCCAGGGGGCTATGGCTACACCTTC.

This clonotype was counted at least ten times. The chain joins TRBV2 to TRBJ1-2, with a tentative D call TRBD1 (5 bases). Germline V gene lookup returns CDR1 SNHLY and CDR2 FYNNEI. The ends were cut back, 3 bases at V and 4 bases at J, with 12 bases in the middle. The CDR3 extends over 14 amino acids. The CDR3 loop is CASSDGGGLYGYTF. DNA of the CDR3: TGTGCCAGCAGTGACGGGGGGGGTCTCTATGGCTACACCTTC.

This rearrangement joins TRBV10-3 to TRBJ2-7, with D possibly TRBD2 on 5 matching bases. This CDR3 comprises 11 residues. The germline gives CDR1 ENHRY, CDR2 SYGVKD. V was clipped by 7 bases and J by 5 bases, with 9 bases between them. DNA of the CDR3: TGTGCCATCAAAGCGGAGGACGAGCAGTACTTC. Protein sequence: CAIKAEDEQYF.

CDR3 DNA: TGTGCCAGCAGCGTAGGTATGAACACTGAAGCTTTCTTT. Its translation: CASSVGMNTEAFF. This chain links TRBV9 with TRBJ1-1; D gene uncertain. CDR3 length: 13 residues. Germline assignment: CDR1 SGDLS and CDR2 YYNGEE. Between the trimmed V and J ends, which lost 0 bases and 0 bases, there was a span of 3 bases.

V and J are TRBV28 and TRBJ1-4; D remains ambiguous. The CDR3 totals 16 residues. CDR1 and CDR2 (germline): MDHEN, SYDVKM. Trimming shortened V by 4 bases and J by 9 bases, and 21 bases separated the two germline ends. The CDR3 loop reads CASSSGPGGPGQKLFF. CDR3 DNA sequence: TGTGCCAGCAGTTCGGGCCCGGGTGGACCAGGACAAAAACTGTTTTTT.

The CDR3 loop reads CAWGGGGDTGELFF. The CDR3 bases are TGTGCCTGGGGGGGTGGGGGAGACACCGGGGAGCTGTTTTTT. The chain employs TRBV30 and TRBJ2-2; D might be TRBD1 or TRBD2, each matching 5 bases. The germline gives CDR1 GTSNPN, CDR2 SVGIG (reference sequence). V lost 5 bases and J lost 3, with 13 bases in between. This CDR3 has 14 residues.

This sequence joins TRBV6-6 and TRBJ2-7; 7 positions agree with TRBD1. V was clipped by 2 bases and J by 5 bases; unmatched bases: 9. CDR1 is MNHNY and CDR2 is SVGAGI in the germline V gene (reference sequence). This CDR3 has 15 residues. The CDR3, as DNA: TGTGCCAGCAGTTACAGGAGACAGGGTCTCAACGAGCAGTACTTC. Its protein is CASSYRRQGLNEQYF.

A remark on this clonotype: A much more abundant neighbour one base away suggests this may be a read error. The V and J genes are TRBV2 and TRBJ2-4, with a tentative D call TRBD2 (5 bases). Deletions cut 8 bases from V and 11 bases from J, with 22 bases between. This CDR3 comprises 14 residues. Germline CDR1 reads SNHLY; CDR2 reads FYNNEI. CDR3 nucleotides: TGTGCCAGCCAAGAGCGGTGGGAGAGGAACGTTCAGTACTTC. Residues: CASQERWERNVQYF.

The chain joins TRBV19 to TRBJ2-5; perhaps TRBD1 as D (5 bases). Germline V gene sequence: CDR1 LNHDA, CDR2 SQIVND (reference sequence). There are 14 residues in the CDR3. The V gene lost 4 bases and the J gene lost 0 bases, with 9 bases spanning the gap. This CDR3 reads CASSTRQNQETQYF. DNA of the CDR3: TGTGCCAGTAGTACGCGACAGAACCAAGAGACCCAGTACTTC.

The chain carries TRBV28 and TRBJ2-7; D possibly corresponds to TRBD2 (5 bases). The J call is uncertain, as TRBJ2-5 better fits the DNA end. The CDR3 has 17 residues. From germline, CDR1 is MDHEN and CDR2 SYDVKM. The CDR3 loop is CASSHYLDASLQETQYF. CDR3 sequence (DNA): TGTGCCAGCAGTCACTACTTGGATGCTAGCCTTCAAGAGACCCAGTACTTC.

As for this clonotype: This may be a read error, as it is one base from a much larger clone. The chain recombines TRBV2 with TRBJ1-2; D is ambiguous. Germline CDR1 reads SNHLY; CDR2 reads FYNNEI. The CDR3 runs to 12 residues. CDR3 DNA: TGTGCCATCAGTGATGCGGGATATGGCTACACCTTC. This sequence encodes CAISDAGYGYTF. Looking up the rest from reference TRBV2 and TRBJ1-2 gives the full variable domain: EPEVTQTPSHQVTQMGQEVILRCVPISNHLYFYWYRQILGQKVEFLVSFYNNEISEKSEIFDDQFSVERPDGSNFTLKIRSTKLEDSAMYFCAISDAGYGYTFGSGTRLTVV.

This chain links TRBV28 with TRBJ1-1; the D gene is possibly TRBD1 (5 bases). The CDR3 contains 12 residues. Germline V gene sequence: CDR1 MDHEN, CDR2 SYDVKM. V shed 8 bases and J shed 2 bases, with 9 bases lying between them. CDR3 nucleotide sequence: TGTGCCAGCCTTCAGGGCAACACTGAAGCTTTCTTT. It codes for CASLQGNTEAFF.

The V and J genes are TRBV10-1 and TRBJ2-2; TRBD2 matches at 12 bases. The germline V gene has CDR1 WNHNN and CDR2 SYGVQD (reference sequence). V dropped 8 bases and J dropped 6; count of bases not matched to a gene: 4. The CDR3 runs 14 residues. CDR3 nucleotide sequence: TGCGCCAGCGGACTAGCGGGATTGGCCGGGGAGCTGTTTTTT. It is translated as CASGLAGLAGELFF.